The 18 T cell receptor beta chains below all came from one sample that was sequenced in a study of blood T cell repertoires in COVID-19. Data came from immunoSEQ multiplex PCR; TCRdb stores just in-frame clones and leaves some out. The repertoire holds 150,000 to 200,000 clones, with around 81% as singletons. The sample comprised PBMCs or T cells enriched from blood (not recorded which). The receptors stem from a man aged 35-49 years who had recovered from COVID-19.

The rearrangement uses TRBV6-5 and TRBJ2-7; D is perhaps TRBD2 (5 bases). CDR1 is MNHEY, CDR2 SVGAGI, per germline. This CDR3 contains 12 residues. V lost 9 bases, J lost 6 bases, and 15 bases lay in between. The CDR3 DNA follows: TGTGCCAGTGCCGGCACACGGGGCGAGCAGTACTTC. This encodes CASAGTRGEQYF.

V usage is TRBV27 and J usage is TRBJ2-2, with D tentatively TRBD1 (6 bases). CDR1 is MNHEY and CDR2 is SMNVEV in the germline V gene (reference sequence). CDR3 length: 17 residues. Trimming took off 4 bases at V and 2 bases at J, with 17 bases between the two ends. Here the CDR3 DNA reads TGTGCCAGCAGTTCCACAGGGAGAGGTATCAACACCGGGGAGCTGTTTTTT. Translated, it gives CASSSTGRGINTGELFF.

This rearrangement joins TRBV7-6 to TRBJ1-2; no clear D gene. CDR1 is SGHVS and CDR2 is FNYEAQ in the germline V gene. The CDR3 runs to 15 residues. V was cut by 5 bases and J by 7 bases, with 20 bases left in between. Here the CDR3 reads CASSPDAGGRIGYTF. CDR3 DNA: TGTGCCAGCAGCCCCGACGCCGGAGGGCGGATTGGCTACACCTTC.

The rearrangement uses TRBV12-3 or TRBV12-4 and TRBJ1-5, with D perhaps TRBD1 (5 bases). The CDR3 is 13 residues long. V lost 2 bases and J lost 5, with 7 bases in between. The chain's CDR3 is CASSLKGYQPQHF. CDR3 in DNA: TGTGCCAGCAGTTTAAAGGGGTATCAGCCCCAGCATTTT.

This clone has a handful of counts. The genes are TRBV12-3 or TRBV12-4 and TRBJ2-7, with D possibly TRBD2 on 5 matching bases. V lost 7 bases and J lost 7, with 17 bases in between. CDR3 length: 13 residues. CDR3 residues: CASTRASLKEQYF. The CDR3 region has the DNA TGTGCCAGCACTAGGGCTAGCTTGAAAGAGCAGTACTTC.

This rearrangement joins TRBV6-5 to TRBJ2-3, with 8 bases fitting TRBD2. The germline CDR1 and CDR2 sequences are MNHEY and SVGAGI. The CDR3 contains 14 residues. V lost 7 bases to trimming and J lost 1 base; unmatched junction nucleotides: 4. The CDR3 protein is CASKGRGGTDTQYF. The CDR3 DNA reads TGTGCCAGCAAGGGGCGGGGGGGCACAGATACGCAGTATTTT.

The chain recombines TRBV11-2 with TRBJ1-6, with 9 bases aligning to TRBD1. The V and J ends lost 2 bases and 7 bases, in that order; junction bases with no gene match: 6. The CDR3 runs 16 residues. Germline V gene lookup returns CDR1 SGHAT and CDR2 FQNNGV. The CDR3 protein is CASSLRDRALNSPLHF. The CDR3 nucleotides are TGTGCCAGCAGCTTAAGGGACAGGGCCTTGAATTCACCCCTCCACTTT.

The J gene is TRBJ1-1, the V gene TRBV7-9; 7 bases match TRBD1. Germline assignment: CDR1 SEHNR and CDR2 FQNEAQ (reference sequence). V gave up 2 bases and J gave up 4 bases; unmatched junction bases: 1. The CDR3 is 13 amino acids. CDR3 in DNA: TGTGCCAGCAGCTTATCAGGGGGCACTGAAGCTTTCTTT. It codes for CASSLSGGTEAFF.

The CDR3 DNA sequence: TGCGCCAGCAGCTTGGGATATCGTGAATCGGTCACAGATACGCAGTATTTT. This encodes CASSLGYRESVTDTQYF. The rearrangement uses TRBV5-1 and TRBJ2-3; D is unresolved. CDR1 SGHRS and CDR2 YFSETQ come from the germline V gene. This CDR3 is built from 17 residues. Trimming took off 0 bases at V and 2 bases at J, with 16 bases between the two ends.

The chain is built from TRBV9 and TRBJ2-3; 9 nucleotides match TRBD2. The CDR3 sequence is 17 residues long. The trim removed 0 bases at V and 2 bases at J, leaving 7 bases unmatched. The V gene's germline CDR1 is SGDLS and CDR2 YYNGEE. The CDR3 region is CASSVVGSGGVTDTQYF. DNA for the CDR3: TGTGCCAGCAGCGTAGTCGGTAGCGGGGGAGTCACAGATACGCAGTATTTT.

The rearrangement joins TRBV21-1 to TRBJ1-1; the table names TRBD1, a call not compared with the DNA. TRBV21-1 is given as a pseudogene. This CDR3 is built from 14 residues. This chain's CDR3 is CASSTRQKPTEAFF. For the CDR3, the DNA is TGTGCCAGCAGCACCAGACAGAAACCCACTGAAGCTTTCTTT.

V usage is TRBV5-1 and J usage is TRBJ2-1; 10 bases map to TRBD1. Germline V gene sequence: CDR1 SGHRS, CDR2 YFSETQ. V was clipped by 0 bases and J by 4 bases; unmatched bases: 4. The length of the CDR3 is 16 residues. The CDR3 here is CASSLDAGQGYNEQFF. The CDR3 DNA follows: TGCGCCAGCAGCTTGGACGCGGGACAGGGGTACAATGAGCAGTTCTTC. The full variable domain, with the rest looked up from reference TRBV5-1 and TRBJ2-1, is KAGVTQTPRYLIKTRGQQVTLSCSPISGHRSVSWYQQTPGQGLQFLFEYFSETQRNKGNFPGRFSGRQFSNSRSEMNVSTLELGDSALYLCASSLDAGQGYNEQFFGPGTRLTVL.

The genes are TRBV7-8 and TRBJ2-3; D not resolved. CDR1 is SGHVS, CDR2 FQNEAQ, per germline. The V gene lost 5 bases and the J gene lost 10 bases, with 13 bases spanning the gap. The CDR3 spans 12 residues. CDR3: CASSTSQNAQYF. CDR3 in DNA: TGTGCCAGCAGCACTTCTCAAAATGCGCAGTATTTT.

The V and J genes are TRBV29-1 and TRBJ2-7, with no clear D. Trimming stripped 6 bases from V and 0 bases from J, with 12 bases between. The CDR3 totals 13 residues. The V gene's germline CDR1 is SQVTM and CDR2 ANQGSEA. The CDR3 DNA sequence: TGCAGCGTATTGGAACAGATCTCCTACGAGCAGTACTTC. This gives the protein CSVLEQISYEQYF.

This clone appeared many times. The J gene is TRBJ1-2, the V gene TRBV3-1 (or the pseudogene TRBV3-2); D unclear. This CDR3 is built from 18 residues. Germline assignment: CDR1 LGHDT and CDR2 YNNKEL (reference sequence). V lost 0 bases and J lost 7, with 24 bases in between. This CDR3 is CASSQDSRGGFSWSGYTF. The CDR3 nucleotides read TGTGCCAGCAGCCAAGATAGCCGGGGTGGGTTTAGTTGGTCTGGCTACACCTTC.

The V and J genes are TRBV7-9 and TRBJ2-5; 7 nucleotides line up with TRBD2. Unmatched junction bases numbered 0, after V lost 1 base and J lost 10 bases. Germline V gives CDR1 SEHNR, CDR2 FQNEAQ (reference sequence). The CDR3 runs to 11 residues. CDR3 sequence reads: CASSLERGQYF. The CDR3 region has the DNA TGTGCCAGCAGCTTAGAGCGGGGCCAGTACTTC.

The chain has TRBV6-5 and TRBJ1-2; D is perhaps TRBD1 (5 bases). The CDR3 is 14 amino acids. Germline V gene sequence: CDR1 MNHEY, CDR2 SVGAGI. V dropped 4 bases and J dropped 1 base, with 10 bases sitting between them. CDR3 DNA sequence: TGTGCCAGCAGTTCGGACGGACATAACTATGGCTACACCTTC. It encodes CASSSDGHNYGYTF.

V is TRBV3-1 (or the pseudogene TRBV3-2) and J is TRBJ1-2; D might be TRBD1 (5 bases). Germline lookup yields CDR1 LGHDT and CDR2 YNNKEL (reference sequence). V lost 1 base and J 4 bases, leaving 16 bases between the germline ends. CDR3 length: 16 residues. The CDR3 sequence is CASSQGGQGPIYGYTF. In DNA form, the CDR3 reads TGTGCCAGCAGCCAAGGAGGCCAGGGCCCCATCTATGGCTACACCTTC.